This T cell receptor (beta chain) appears in the sequencing data of a study of response to subunit inactivated influenza vaccine. Whole-study findings and limits: With each seasonal influenza vaccination, the authors suggested, few new T cells are recruited.

This clonotype was detected only a few times. Its antigen is unknown. TCRdb itself ran the RT-PCR reads through MiXCR, one entry per CDR3 protein. Seen here are around 850,000 distinct CDR3 sequences, 15% to 20% observed once, and the top ten hold around 9.9%. V lost 1 base and J lost 0, with 13 bases in between. Germline CDR1 and CDR2: SGHTA and FQGNSA. The length of the CDR3 is 17 residues. The sequencing here drew on PBMCs from blood, taken approximately 5 days after vaccination. The clonotype was recovered from a man aged 45-65 years who received an inactivated influenza vaccine. The V and J genes are TRBV7-2 and TRBJ2-1; D is perhaps TRBD1 or TRBD2 (6 bases each). The CDR3 loop reads CASSLGSGGRSYNEQFF. The CDR3 DNA follows: TGTGCCAGCAGCTTAGGGTCTGGGGGGCGCTCCTACAATGAGCAGTTCTTC.